The 22 T cell receptor beta chains below were found in one sample sequenced in a study of OX40 agonist ivuxolimab in advanced cancers. The protocol was immunoSEQ multiplex PCR, while the TCRdb copy is restricted to in-frame clones and leaves out a portion. Of roughly 99,000 clones in the sample, around 93% were seen once. Sequencing used CD4+ or CD8+ T cells sorted from blood, obtained in a trial of the OX40 agonist ivuxolimab. The receptors were sampled from an adult with an advanced solid tumor such as melanoma, head and neck, liver or kidney cancer.

The chain couples TRBV28 to TRBJ1-5; weak D call: TRBD1 (5 bases). The CDR3 has 13 residues. Germline CDR1 reads MDHEN; CDR2 reads SYDVKM. Trimming took 7 bases from V and 5 from J, leaving 12 bases between them. The CDR3 sequence is CASNQGLDQPQHF. The CDR3 DNA reads as TGTGCCAGCAATCAGGGTTTGGATCAGCCCCAGCATTTT. Together with reference TRBV28 and TRBJ1-5, the CDR3 gives the full variable domain: DVKVTQSSRYLVKRTGEKVFLECVQDMDHENMFWYRQDPGLGLRLIYFSYDVKMKEKGDIPEGYSVSREKKERFSLILESASTNQTSMYLCASNQGLDQPQHFGDGTRLSIL.

This chain joins TRBV10-2 and TRBJ2-7; no clear D gene. The CDR3 runs to 14 residues. V was cut by 4 bases and J by 0 bases, with 10 bases left in between. From germline, CDR1 is WSHSY and CDR2 SAAADI. CDR3 nucleotide sequence: TGCGCCAGCAGTGGGACCGCGAGCTCCTACGAGCAGTACTTC. It is translated as CASSGTASSYEQYF.

The chain combines TRBV9 with TRBJ2-5; the match to TRBD1 covers 8 bases. After removal of 5 bases from V and 6 bases from J, the junction contained 6 bases not matched to a gene. Germline loops: CDR1 SGDLS, CDR2 YYNGEE. CDR3 length: 13 amino acids. The CDR3 DNA is TGTGCCAGCAGTGCGGACAGGGTAAAGACCCAGTACTTC. This gives the protein CASSADRVKTQYF.

This chain links TRBV5-1 with TRBJ1-1, with D hard to call. V lost 8 bases to trimming and J lost 0 bases, with 14 bases between them. The CDR3 is 14 amino acids. Germline V CDR1 and CDR2: SGHRS, YFSETQ. The CDR3 nucleotides read TGCGCCAGTTCAGAAAGCGCGGTGAACACTGAAGCTTTCTTT. This encodes CASSESAVNTEAFF.

The chain has TRBV5-1 and TRBJ1-5, with 7 bases fitting TRBD1. V lost 4 bases, J lost 7 bases, and 11 bases stayed unmatched. The CDR3 is 15 amino acids. Germline CDR1 reads SGHRS; CDR2 reads YFSETQ. The CDR3 nucleotides are TGCGCCAGCAGCCCGACAGGGAACCCGGAACAGCCCCAGCATTTT. This translates into CASSPTGNPEQPQHF.

V gene TRBV13 combines with J gene TRBJ2-1; D is perhaps TRBD1 or TRBD2 (5 bases each). The germline V gene has CDR1 PRHDT and CDR2 FYEKMQ (reference sequence). V shed 4 bases and J shed 9 bases, with 16 bases lying between them. The CDR3 is 14 amino acids. The DNA of the CDR3 is TGTGCCAGCAGCTCTCCGGGACCCAGGGTTGAGCAGTTCTTC. This gives the protein CASSSPGPRVEQFF.

This chain connects TRBV30 to TRBJ1-5; D remains ambiguous. Germline CDR1 is GTSNPN and CDR2 is SVGIG (reference sequence). There are 13 residues in the CDR3. Trimming took 2 bases from V and 0 from J, leaving 5 bases between them. CDR3 protein: CAWSQYSNQPQHF. Written as DNA, the CDR3 is TGTGCCTGGAGTCAGTATAGCAATCAGCCCCAGCATTTT.

J is TRBJ2-1 and V is TRBV25-1; D possibly corresponds to TRBD1 (5 bases). Trimming removed 2 bases at V and 3 bases at J, with 8 bases between. This CDR3 spans 14 amino acids. Germline V CDR1 and CDR2: MGHDK, SYGVNS. The CDR3 nucleotides are TGTGCCAGCAGTGAAGGACAAAGCTACAATGAGCAGTTCTTC. Protein: CASSEGQSYNEQFF. The full variable domain, completed using reference TRBV25-1 and TRBJ2-1, is EADIYQTPRYLVIGTGKKITLECSQTMGHDKMYWYQQDPGMELHLIHYSYGVNSTEKGDLSSESTVSRIRTEHFPLTLESARPSHTSQYLCASSEGQSYNEQFFGPGTRLTVL.

This chain joins TRBV18 and TRBJ2-2; 10 nucleotides align to TRBD2. The V gene end was trimmed by 3 bases and the J gene end by 1 base; junction bases not matched to a gene: 2. The CDR3 runs 16 residues. In germline, CDR1 is KGHSH, CDR2 LQKENI. The CDR3 DNA follows: TGTGCCAGCTCACCCAGACTAGCGGGGAACACCGGGGAGCTGTTTTTT. Its translation: CASSPRLAGNTGELFF. The whole variable domain, remainder taken from reference TRBV18 and TRBJ2-2, is NAGVMQNPRHLVRRRGQEARLRCSPMKGHSHVYWYRQLPEEGLKFMVYLQKENIIDESGMPKERFSAEFPKEGPSILRIQQVVRGDSAAYFCASSPRLAGNTGELFFGEGSRLTVL.

The chain recombines TRBV28 with TRBJ2-2, with 10 bases that match TRBD1. Trimming removed 6 bases from V and 7 bases from J; junction bases left unmatched: 14. CDR1 and CDR2 from the germline V gene are MDHEN and SYDVKM. The CDR3 consists of 17 residues. The CDR3 protein is CASRLPGQGISSGELFF. The DNA of the CDR3 is TGTGCCAGCAGACTGCCGGGACAGGGGATTTCGAGCGGGGAGCTGTTTTTT.

This sequence joins TRBV19 and TRBJ1-2; D gene uncertain. The germline V and J ends were trimmed by 3 bases and 0 bases, with 5 bases remaining between them. Germline-derived CDR1 and CDR2 are LNHDA and SQIVND (reference sequence). This CDR3 is built from 13 residues. For the CDR3, the DNA is TGTGCCAGTAGTATGAGAGCTAACTATGGCTACACCTTC. It encodes CASSMRANYGYTF.

This sequence joins TRBV28 and TRBJ1-5, with D perhaps TRBD1 (6 bases). CDR1 MDHEN and CDR2 SYDVKM come from the germline V gene. V was cut by 5 bases and J by 5 bases, with 16 bases left in between. The CDR3 extends over 15 amino acids. This CDR3 reads CASSPPNRADQPQHF. The CDR3 region has the DNA TGTGCCAGCAGTCCCCCGAACAGGGCCGATCAGCCCCAGCATTTT.

V gene TRBV5-1 combines with J gene TRBJ2-1; 10 bases align to TRBD1. Looked up from germline, CDR1 is SGHRS and CDR2 is YFSETQ. The CDR3 consists of 15 residues. Unmatched junction bases numbered 6, after V lost 0 bases and J lost 9 bases. The CDR3 sequence is CASSLGDRGLGEQFF. The CDR3 bases are TGCGCCAGCAGCTTGGGGGACAGGGGTTTGGGTGAGCAGTTCTTC.

The rearrangement uses TRBV25-1 and TRBJ2-1; TRBD2 matches at 8 bases. After removal of 6 bases from V and 8 bases from J, the junction contained 15 bases not matched to a gene. The V gene's germline CDR1 is MGHDK and CDR2 SYGVNS. This CDR3 comprises 16 residues. CDR3 sequence reads: CASRPGTRFSSHEQFF. CDR3 DNA sequence: TGTGCCAGCAGGCCCGGGACTAGATTTTCGTCTCATGAGCAGTTCTTC.

The CDR3 DNA reads as TGCGCCAGCAGGCCTAACCCCAGGGCCTCTAACTATGGCTACACCTTC. As protein: CASRPNPRASNYGYTF. This chain joins TRBV5-1 and TRBJ1-2; TRBD1 might be the D (5 bases). Germline V lookup: CDR1 SGHRS, CDR2 YFSETQ. The CDR3 sequence is 16 residues long. V was clipped by 5 bases and J by 0 bases, with 17 bases between them.

This chain connects TRBV10-3 to TRBJ2-7, with 10 bases fitting TRBD2. Germline CDR1 is ENHRY and CDR2 is SYGVKD. Trimming took 3 bases from V and 4 from J; bases not matched to a gene: 6. CDR3 size: 15 residues. The CDR3 DNA follows: TGTGCCATCAGTGACCCTCGGACTAGCGGATACGAGCAGTACTTC. It codes for CAISDPRTSGYEQYF.

The rearrangement uses TRBV5-1 and TRBJ1-1, with 8 bases aligning to TRBD1. The germline CDR1 and CDR2 sequences are SGHRS and YFSETQ. There are 14 residues in the CDR3. J gave up 4 bases and V 3 bases, and 5 bases lay outside the gene matches. CDR3 loop: CASSWTGPGTEAFF. The DNA for the CDR3 is TGCGCCAGCAGCTGGACAGGGCCGGGCACTGAAGCTTTCTTT.

CDR3 nucleotide sequence: TGTGCCACCGGCCCCCGACAGTCGAACACCGGGGAGCTGTTTTTT. Translation gives CATGPRQSNTGELFF. The chain links TRBV7-2 to TRBJ2-2; D might be TRBD1 (5 bases). Germline-derived CDR1 and CDR2 are SGHTA and FQGNSA. Trimming cost V 10 bases and J 0 bases, with 15 bases left between them. This CDR3 region has 15 residues.

The chain uses TRBV5-5 and TRBJ2-7, with D possibly matching TRBD2 (6 bases). From germline, CDR1 is SGHKS and CDR2 YYEKEE (reference sequence). This CDR3 has 14 residues. Trimming stripped 0 bases from V and 2 bases from J, with 9 bases between. CDR3 sequence: CASSLVPGAYEQYF. DNA for the CDR3: TGTGCCAGCAGCTTGGTTCCGGGGGCCTACGAGCAGTACTTC.

V and J are TRBV7-3 and TRBJ2-7; 8 bases are shared with TRBD2. CDR1 and CDR2 from the germline V gene are SGHTA and FQGTGA. J gave up 7 bases and V 10 bases, and 15 bases lay outside the gene matches. The CDR3 runs to 14 residues. CDR3: CANQPGLGFREQYF. The CDR3 DNA reads as TGTGCCAACCAGCCGGGACTAGGTTTTCGGGAGCAGTACTTC.

The rearrangement links TRBV19 to TRBJ2-1; 7 positions agree with TRBD1. The length of the CDR3 is 17 residues. The J segment lost 5 bases and the V segment lost 4 bases, leaving 14 bases of the junction unmatched. The germline gives CDR1 LNHDA, CDR2 SQIVND (reference sequence). The CDR3 sequence: CASSRVPGQLPNNEQFF. The CDR3 DNA follows: TGTGCCAGTAGTAGGGTGCCGGGACAGCTACCTAACAATGAGCAGTTCTTC.

Of note for this clone: A read error may produce the germline difference seen at one junction end. V gene TRBV7-7 combines with J gene TRBJ2-5, with 12 bases aligning to TRBD2. The CDR3 runs 16 residues. The germline CDR1 and CDR2 sequences are SSHAT and FNYEAQ (reference sequence). The CDR3 DNA is TGTGCTAGCAGCTTAGAACTAGCGGGAGGACAGGAGACCCAGTACTTC. Its protein is CASSLELAGGQETQYF.